Below, 19 T cell receptor beta chains from the same sample are listed, as sequenced in a study of blood T cell repertoires in COVID-19 (dated by TCRdb to about 2020). Library method: the immunoSEQ multiplex PCR assay. TCRdb mirrors the immuneACCESS table, restricted to in-frame sequences. Some clones are absent from its copies; in checked studies, under half trace to an unresolved V gene, and the reason for the others is unknown. This sample comprises around 100,000 clones, 87% of them detected only once. The ten largest clonotypes hold approximately 15% of the sample. Sample: peripheral blood. Every receptor here comes from a man aged 50 to 60 with acute or convalescent COVID-19.

CDR3 sequence: CASSQVAGEQFF. DNA of the CDR3: TGTGCCAGCAGCCAGGTAGCGGGAGAGCAGTTCTTC. The chain uses TRBV3-1 (or the pseudogene TRBV3-2) and TRBJ2-1; the match to TRBD2 covers 8 bases. V lost 3 bases, J lost 10 bases, and 2 bases stayed unmatched. CDR3 length equals 12 residues. Germline CDR1 reads LGHDT; CDR2 reads YNNKEL (reference sequence).

This chain joins TRBV5-1 and TRBJ2-2, with 7 nucleotides matching TRBD1. V was pared by 2 bases and J by 7 bases, with 11 bases of the junction left unmatched. CDR1 and CDR2 (germline): SGHRS, YFSETQ. This CDR3 is 16 amino acids long. The CDR3 region has the DNA TGCGCCAGCAGCTTACAGACAGGGTCGGGTCACGGGGAGCTGTTTTTT. The encoded protein is CASSLQTGSGHGELFF. Supplemented by reference TRBV5-1 and TRBJ2-2, the full variable domain reads KAGVTQTPRYLIKTRGQQVTLSCSPISGHRSVSWYQQTPGQGLQFLFEYFSETQRNKGNFPGRFSGRQFSNSRSEMNVSTLELGDSALYLCASSLQTGSGHGELFFGEGSRLTVL.

In nucleotides, the CDR3 is TGCGCCAGCGGAGGTTCCGGAGGGACCGGGGAGCTGTTTTTT. This sequence encodes CASGGSGGTGELFF. This chain uses TRBV10-1 with TRBJ2-2, with a tentative D call TRBD2 (6 bases). CDR3 length: 14 residues. The germline CDR1 and CDR2 sequences are WNHNN and SYGVQD (reference sequence). The germline V and J ends were trimmed by 8 bases and 5 bases, with 15 bases remaining between them.

This chain links TRBV4-1 with TRBJ2-2, with D possibly TRBD1 on 6 matching bases. The CDR3 consists of 14 residues. V lost 4 bases, J lost 4 bases, and 10 bases lay in between. The V gene's germline CDR1 is MGHRA and CDR2 YSYEKL. The CDR3 sequence is CASSRQGSTGELFF. CDR3 DNA sequence: TGCGCCAGCAGCCGTCAGGGGAGCACCGGGGAGCTGTTTTTT.

The chain couples TRBV25-1 to TRBJ2-2; 12 bases align to TRBD2. The germline gives CDR1 MGHDK, CDR2 SYGVNS. V was clipped by 8 bases and J by 0 bases; unmatched bases: 10. The CDR3 totals 18 residues. The CDR3 here is CASGGGLAGIANTGELFF. CDR3 nucleotide sequence: TGTGCCAGCGGAGGGGGACTAGCGGGTATCGCGAACACCGGGGAGCTGTTTTTT.

J is TRBJ2-3 and V is TRBV19; 8 nucleotides agree with TRBD2. Germline assignment: CDR1 LNHDA and CDR2 SQIVND (reference sequence). The ends lost 5 bases at V and 2 bases at J; junction bases unmatched: 9. The CDR3 runs to 16 residues. CDR3 sequence: CASSRLRGGLTDTQYF. In DNA, the CDR3 is TGTGCCAGTAGTCGCCTCCGGGGGGGACTCACAGATACGCAGTATTTT.

V is TRBV5-1 and J is TRBJ2-7; D ambiguous. V dropped 0 bases and J dropped 3 bases, with 10 bases sitting between them. CDR3 size: 14 residues. CDR1 and CDR2 (germline): SGHRS, YFSETQ. The CDR3 sequence: CASSLANNLYEQYF. For the CDR3, the DNA is TGCGCCAGCAGCTTGGCTAATAACCTCTACGAGCAGTACTTC.

This sequence joins TRBV29-1 and TRBJ2-7; 12 nucleotides line up with TRBD2. V trimming: 6 bases; J trimming: 11 bases; junction bases outside the gene matches: 5. The CDR3 covers 11 residues. Germline lookup yields CDR1 SQVTM and CDR2 ANQGSEA. CDR3 nucleotides: TGCAGCGTATACACTAGCGGGAGGAAGTACTTC. Protein: CSVYTSGRKYF.

The genes are TRBV19 and TRBJ2-6; 8 nucleotides align to TRBD1. V dropped 4 bases and J dropped 4; count of bases not matched to a gene: 6. Germline CDR1 and CDR2: LNHDA and SQIVND (reference sequence). The CDR3 totals 16 residues. This CDR3 is CASSKLWDRGANVLTF. The CDR3 bases are TGTGCCAGTAGTAAGCTGTGGGACAGGGGGGCCAACGTCCTGACTTTC.

The chain recombines TRBV7-6 with TRBJ2-3; possibly TRBD1 for D (6 bases). Germline CDR1 is SGHVS and CDR2 is FNYEAQ. V was cut by 4 bases and J by 0 bases, with 11 bases left in between. This CDR3 contains 15 residues. The CDR3 DNA follows: TGTGCCAGCAGCTCGACAGGACCTAGCACAGATACGCAGTATTTT. Translating gives CASSSTGPSTDTQYF. The whole variable domain, filled in from reference TRBV7-6 and TRBJ2-3, reads GAGVSQSPRYKVTKRGQDVALRCDPISGHVSLYWYRQALGQGPEFLTYFNYEAQQDKSGLPNDRFSAERPEGSISTLTIQRTEQRDSAMYRCASSSTGPSTDTQYFGPGTRLTVL.

The rearrangement joins TRBV10-3 to TRBJ2-7, with a possible D match to TRBD1 (6 bases). CDR3 length: 13 residues. V lost 6 bases to trimming and J lost 2 bases, with 11 bases between them. CDR1 and CDR2 from the germline V gene are ENHRY and SYGVKD. The DNA of the CDR3 is TGTGCCATCAGGGGGGCGGGCCCCTACGAGCAGTACTTC. It specifies CAIRGAGPYEQYF.

J is TRBJ1-2 and V is TRBV19; D gene unclear. CDR1 is LNHDA and CDR2 is SQIVND in the germline V gene (reference sequence). The CDR3 consists of 13 residues. V shed 2 bases and J shed 4 bases, with 8 bases lying between them. The CDR3, as DNA: TGTGCCAGTAGTATAAGAGGGCGCTATGGCTACACCTTC. Its protein product is CASSIRGRYGYTF.

This clone occurred once. The V call is TRBV5-1, the J call TRBJ2-3, with 11 bases that match TRBD1. Germline CDR1 and CDR2: SGHRS and YFSETQ. This CDR3 comprises 16 residues. V dropped 5 bases and J dropped 4; count of bases not matched to a gene: 9. The CDR3: CASRHPGQGVPDTQYF. Written as DNA, the CDR3 is TGCGCCAGCAGACATCCGGGACAGGGGGTCCCAGATACGCAGTATTTT. Full variable domain (outside the CDR3, taken from reference TRBV5-1 and TRBJ2-3): KAGVTQTPRYLIKTRGQQVTLSCSPISGHRSVSWYQQTPGQGLQFLFEYFSETQRNKGNFPGRFSGRQFSNSRSEMNVSTLELGDSALYLCASRHPGQGVPDTQYFGPGTRLTVL.

This clone was counted once. CDR3: CASSSFNYGYTF. In DNA, the CDR3 is TGTGCCAGCAGCTCATTTAACTATGGCTACACCTTC. This rearrangement joins TRBV11-3 to TRBJ1-2, with D unclear. Trimming removed 4 bases from V and 1 base from J, with 4 bases in between. From germline, CDR1 is SGHNT and CDR2 YENEEA. This CDR3 comprises 12 residues.

This clone has just one count. The chain combines TRBV7-9 with TRBJ1-6; no firm D call. This CDR3 region has 12 residues. Germline CDR1 is SEHNR and CDR2 is FQNEAQ (reference sequence). The germline V and J ends were trimmed by 5 bases and 6 bases, with 5 bases remaining between them. CDR3 region: CASSPVNSPLHF. DNA for the CDR3: TGTGCCAGCAGCCCGGTTAATTCACCCCTCCACTTT.

The genes are TRBV27 and TRBJ2-3; 8 bases are shared with TRBD1. The CDR3 is 16 amino acids. Trimming at V came to 5 bases and at J to 1 base, leaving 8 bases not matched to a gene. Per the germline V gene, CDR1 is MNHEY and CDR2 is SMNVEV (reference sequence). The CDR3 loop reads CASSREGGQGTDTQYF. CDR3 nucleotides: TGTGCCAGCAGTCGGGAAGGGGGACAGGGCACAGATACGCAGTATTTT.

Remarks on this clone: This sample also contains other DNA sequences that code for the same CDR3. This rearrangement joins TRBV13 to TRBJ1-4; a possible D gene is TRBD1 (6 bases). The CDR3 is 15 amino acids. Germline V gene data show CDR1 as PRHDT and CDR2 as FYEKMQ (reference sequence). Trimming took 5 bases from V and 7 from J, leaving 17 bases between them. This CDR3 reads CASSSRQGWAEKLFF. CDR3 DNA: TGTGCCAGCAGCAGCAGGCAGGGGTGGGCTGAAAAACTGTTTTTT.

This clone was found a few times. The chain employs TRBV18 and TRBJ1-2; TRBD1 is a possible D gene (6 bases). The V end lost 0 bases, the J end lost 7 bases, and 12 bases lay between the germline ends. Germline loops: CDR1 KGHSH, CDR2 LQKENI. The CDR3 is 14 amino acids. CDR3 protein: CASSPPNREGGYTF. CDR3 coding DNA: TGTGCCAGCTCACCACCGAACAGGGAGGGTGGCTACACCTTC.

This chain connects TRBV9 to TRBJ1-1, with 7 bases that match TRBD1. The J segment lost 4 bases and the V segment lost 3 bases, leaving 3 bases of the junction unmatched. Germline values: CDR1 SGDLS, CDR2 YYNGEE. This CDR3 has 13 amino acids. CDR3 residues: CASSAWDSTEAFF. CDR3 nucleotide sequence: TGTGCCAGCAGCGCATGGGACAGCACTGAAGCTTTCTTT.